A single sample is the source of the 22 T cell receptor beta chains below, sequenced in a study of T-cell reconstitution after alpha-beta-depleted transplantation in children. Study-level points and caveats: Once a year had passed after transplant, T-cell counts and diversity came mostly from newly produced T cells.

The antigens of these receptors remain unknown. Unique molecular identifiers were incorporated when the TCRbeta library was constructed. TCRdb reprocessed the PCR reads with MiXCR, giving one entry per CDR3 protein. The top ten hold approximately 8.2% of the sample, which has some 300,000 distinct CDR3 sequences, around 7.3% seen once. The sample in question was peripheral blood, obtained 360 days after TCRalphabeta/CD19-depleted stem cell transplant. The source of these receptors is a female patient between 2 and 15 years old who had a stem cell transplant for Fanconi anemia, so the T cells may come from the graft donor.

The sample holds many counts of this clonotype. The genes are TRBV27 and TRBJ1-4, with D unclear. CDR1 is MNHEY, CDR2 SMNVEV, per germline (reference sequence). V was trimmed by 3 bases and J by 8 bases, leaving 19 bases between them. This CDR3 comprises 16 residues. The DNA for the CDR3 is TGTGCCAGCAGTTTTAGGCAGTCCACCCGGTCGGAAAAACTGTTTTTT. Amino acid sequence: CASSFRQSTRSEKLFF.

This clonotype has a count of ten or more. The chain couples TRBV20-1 to TRBJ2-1, with TRBD2 matching 8 bases. The CDR3 spans 15 residues. The germline gives CDR1 DFQATT, CDR2 SNEGSKA (reference sequence). The trim removed 2 bases at V and 3 bases at J, leaving 6 bases unmatched. The CDR3 region has the DNA TGCAGTGCTAGACCCAGCGGGAGTTTCTACAATGAGCAGTTCTTC. Its translation is CSARPSGSFYNEQFF.

In its sample, this clonotype was seen many times. This rearrangement joins TRBV28 to TRBJ1-2; tentative D call: TRBD1 (5 bases). Germline V lookup: CDR1 MDHEN, CDR2 SYDVKM. Between the trimmed V and J ends, which lost 2 bases and 4 bases, there was a span of 8 bases. The CDR3 has 13 amino acids. The CDR3 sequence is CASSLDSFYGYTF. CDR3 nucleotide sequence: TGTGCCAGCAGTTTAGACAGCTTCTATGGCTACACCTTC.

This clonotype was counted between two and nine times. The chain carries TRBV18 and TRBJ2-2; D may be TRBD2 (5 bases). This CDR3 is built from 15 residues. V lost 6 bases and J lost 3, with 14 bases in between. The germline gives CDR1 KGHSH, CDR2 LQKENI. CDR3 amino acids: CASSDTWRDTGELFF. The CDR3 bases are TGTGCCAGCTCCGACACTTGGCGGGACACCGGGGAGCTGTTTTTT.

This clonotype was found many times. The chain is built from TRBV13 and TRBJ2-5, with TRBD1 matching over 7 bases. V was clipped by 5 bases and J by 5 bases; unmatched bases: 11. From germline, CDR1 is PRHDT and CDR2 FYEKMQ (reference sequence). The CDR3 is 15 residues long. CDR3 nucleotides: TGTGCCAGCAGCCAAAAGACAGGGCACCGGGAGACCCAGTACTTC. Translation gives CASSQKTGHRETQYF.

Details on this clonotype: One end of the junction does not line up with germline, which may come from a read error. The J gene is TRBJ1-2, the V gene TRBV20-1, with D perhaps matching TRBD1 (6 bases). The germline gives CDR1 DFQATT, CDR2 SNEGSKA (reference sequence). This CDR3 is built from 14 residues. CDR3 sequence reads: CSARVGGYNYGYTF. The CDR3 DNA reads TGCAGTGCCAGAGTAGGGGGGTATAACTATGGCTACACCTTC.

This clonotype was found many times. The V gene is TRBV5-6, the J gene TRBJ2-1; D is uncertain. This CDR3 region has 17 residues. In germline, CDR1 is SGHDT, CDR2 YYEEEE. The ends were cut back, 0 bases at V and 0 bases at J, with 13 bases in the middle. Here the CDR3 DNA reads TGTGCCAGCAGCTTGGTAGGTTTCTTGAGCTCCTACAATGAGCAGTTCTTC. It codes for CASSLVGFLSSYNEQFF.

This clonotype was counted a few times. J is TRBJ2-7 and V is TRBV2; 10 positions match TRBD1. CDR1 is SNHLY, CDR2 FYNNEI, per germline. The ends lost 11 bases at V and 2 bases at J; junction bases unmatched: 9. The CDR3 totals 14 residues. As DNA, the CDR3 is TGTGCCTCCAAGGCAGGACAGGGGGCCTACGAGCAGTACTTC. It is translated as CASKAGQGAYEQYF.

In its sample, this clonotype was seen a few times. This rearrangement joins TRBV20-1 to TRBJ1-6; TRBD1 matches at 7 bases. Per germline, CDR1 DFQATT and CDR2 SNEGSKA (reference sequence). J gave up 9 bases and V 0 bases, and 11 bases lay outside the gene matches. The CDR3 has 16 residues. This CDR3 reads CSAREGGGAGGSPLHF. CDR3 sequence (DNA): TGCAGTGCTAGAGAAGGAGGTGGGGCAGGGGGTTCACCCCTCCACTTT.

This clonotype was detected ten times or more. This chain links TRBV5-1 with TRBJ2-3; a possible D gene is TRBD1 (6 bases). Germline loops: CDR1 SGHRS, CDR2 YFSETQ. Between the trimmed V and J ends, which lost 0 bases and 2 bases, there was a span of 13 bases. This CDR3 spans 16 amino acids. Here the CDR3 reads CASSLVLDSLTDTQYF. The CDR3 nucleotides read TGCGCCAGCAGCTTGGTTCTGGACAGTCTCACAGATACGCAGTATTTT.

This chain uses TRBV6-1 with TRBJ2-3; TRBD1 or TRBD2 may be the D gene (5 bases each). Germline lookup yields CDR1 MNHNS and CDR2 SASEGT. Trimming stripped 8 bases from V and 0 bases from J, with 21 bases between. The CDR3 consists of 17 residues. The CDR3 spells CASEGLLGITSTDTQYF. CDR3 nucleotide sequence: TGTGCCAGCGAGGGGCTATTAGGGATTACTAGCACAGATACGCAGTATTTT.

The V call is TRBV5-6, the J call TRBJ2-7, with D possibly TRBD2 on 7 matching bases. Germline CDR1 is SGHDT and CDR2 is YYEEEE. CDR3 length equals 13 residues. V was clipped by 3 bases and J by 5 bases, with 12 bases between them. CDR3 nucleotide sequence: TGTGCCAGCAGCTCGGCGGGGGCGCACGAGCAGTACTTC. Amino acid sequence: CASSSAGAHEQYF.

The V and J genes are TRBV6-2 or TRBV6-3 and TRBJ1-2; no clear D gene. Trimming left V 0 bases short and J 7 bases short, with 9 bases between. The CDR3 sequence is 13 residues long. Germline V CDR1 and CDR2: MNHEY, SVGEGT. CDR3 loop: CASSYSGGGGYTF. CDR3 DNA sequence: TGTGCCAGCAGTTACTCAGGAGGCGGTGGCTACACCTTC.

This clonotype was recorded at least ten times. This chain connects TRBV29-1 to TRBJ1-1; 9 bases are a match to TRBD1. This CDR3 has 14 residues. V was pared by 3 bases and J by 1 base, with 3 bases of the junction left unmatched. CDR1 SQVTM and CDR2 ANQGSEA come from the germline V gene. CDR3 sequence reads: CSVDTGGPNTEAFF. In DNA form, the CDR3 reads TGCAGCGTTGATACAGGGGGCCCGAACACTGAAGCTTTCTTT.

This clonotype occurred once. At one boundary the junction diverges from the germline segment, which might be a read error. The rearrangement links TRBV10-3 to TRBJ2-5; 14 bases map to TRBD2. This CDR3 has 18 residues. Germline V gene data show CDR1 as ENHRY and CDR2 as SYGVKD. This CDR3 is CTISLIRLAGGDEETQYF. The CDR3 bases are TGTACCATCAGTTTGATAAGACTAGCGGGGGGGGACGAAGAGACCCAGTACTTC.

V gene TRBV7-8 combines with J gene TRBJ2-3; TRBD2 matches at 15 bases. V trimming: 5 bases; J trimming: 1 base; junction bases outside the gene matches: 10. Germline values: CDR1 SGHVS, CDR2 FQNEAQ. CDR3 length equals 19 residues. The CDR3 DNA sequence: TGTGCCAGCAGCCGAGGACTAGCGGGAGGGCAAGACGGCACAGATACGCAGTATTTT. This codes for CASSRGLAGGQDGTDTQYF.

V gene TRBV28 combines with J gene TRBJ1-1; no firm D call. Germline V gene lookup returns CDR1 MDHEN and CDR2 SYDVKM. The ends were cut back, 7 bases at V and 5 bases at J, with 17 bases in the middle. The CDR3 is 14 amino acids. The CDR3 loop reads CASTWRSIGTEAFF. CDR3 coding DNA: TGTGCCAGCACCTGGAGGTCGATTGGGACTGAAGCTTTCTTT.

Ten or more counts support this clonotype. The chain carries TRBV29-1 and TRBJ2-1, with TRBD2 matching over 7 bases. Germline-derived CDR1 and CDR2 are SQVTM and ANQGSEA. The CDR3 runs to 17 residues. After removal of 7 bases from V and 4 bases from J, the junction contained 19 bases not matched to a gene. The CDR3 sequence is CSAQGRGLKGVYNEQFF. CDR3 bases: TGCAGCGCTCAAGGGAGGGGCCTGAAAGGGGTATACAATGAGCAGTTCTTC.

This clonotype occurred many times. This rearrangement joins TRBV3-1 to TRBJ1-5, with a tentative D call TRBD1 (5 bases). The CDR3 covers 13 residues. V was pared by 3 bases and J by 4 bases, with 7 bases between. The germline V gene has CDR1 LGHDT and CDR2 YNNKEL (reference sequence). This CDR3 reads CASSQTENQPQHF. In DNA, the CDR3 is TGTGCCAGCAGCCAGACAGAGAATCAGCCCCAGCATTTT.

This clonotype appeared many times. V is TRBV20-1 and J is TRBJ1-1; 7 bases map to TRBD1. Germline V gene lookup returns CDR1 DFQATT and CDR2 SNEGSKA (reference sequence). V trimming: 3 bases; J trimming: 1 base; junction bases outside the gene matches: 5. The CDR3 loop spans 14 amino acids. The CDR3 reads CSASPRTGNTEAFF. CDR3 DNA sequence: TGCAGTGCTAGCCCTCGGACAGGGAACACTGAAGCTTTCTTT.

The sample holds a few counts of this clonotype. This rearrangement joins TRBV30 to TRBJ1-1; D ambiguous. The CDR3 extends over 12 amino acids. The germline V gene has CDR1 GTSNPN and CDR2 SVGIG (reference sequence). Trimming shortened V by 0 bases and J by 11 bases, and 13 bases separated the two germline ends. This chain's CDR3 is CAWSVLFSGAFF. The DNA for the CDR3 is TGTGCCTGGAGTGTACTCTTCAGCGGGGCTTTCTTT.

This clonotype was detected many times. The chain combines TRBV29-1 with TRBJ2-1; the D gene is possibly TRBD2 (5 bases). Trimming took off 7 bases at V and 8 bases at J, with 15 bases between the two ends. The CDR3 totals 12 residues. Per the germline V gene, CDR1 is SQVTM and CDR2 is ANQGSEA. The CDR3 coding sequence is TGCAGCGCACTAGATTCGGGCGATGAGCAGTTCTTC. Its translation: CSALDSGDEQFF.